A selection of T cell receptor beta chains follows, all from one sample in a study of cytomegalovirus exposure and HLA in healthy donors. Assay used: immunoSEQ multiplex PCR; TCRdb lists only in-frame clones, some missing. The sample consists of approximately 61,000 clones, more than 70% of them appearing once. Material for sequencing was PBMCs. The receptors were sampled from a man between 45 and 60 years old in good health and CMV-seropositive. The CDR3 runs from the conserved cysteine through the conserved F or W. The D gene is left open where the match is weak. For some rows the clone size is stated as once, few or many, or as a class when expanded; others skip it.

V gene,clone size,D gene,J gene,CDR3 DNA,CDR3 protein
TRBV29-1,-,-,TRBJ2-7,TGCAGCGTTGAAGATCGGCAGGGGTGGAACTACGAGCAGTACTTC,CSVEDRQGWNYEQYF
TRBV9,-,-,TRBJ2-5,TGTGCCAGCAGCGCCGTGTTCGGGTACCAAGAGACCCAGTACTTC,CASSAVFGYQETQYF
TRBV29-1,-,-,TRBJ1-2,TGCAGCGTTGAAGATCGGGTCCGTTCGGGCTACACCTTC,CSVEDRVRSGYTF
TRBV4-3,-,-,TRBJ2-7,TGCGCCAGCAGCCAAGAAGGGGTAACCTACGAGCAGTACTTC,CASSQEGVTYEQYF
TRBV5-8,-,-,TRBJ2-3,TGTGCCAGCAGCATCTCTCTCTCGGATACGCAGTATTTT,CASSISLSDTQYF
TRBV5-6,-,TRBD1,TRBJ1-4,TGTGCCAGCAGCTTGGGGACAGGGAGCCGAGAAAAACTGTTTTTT,CASSLGTGSREKLFF
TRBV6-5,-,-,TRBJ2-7,TGTGCCAGCAGTTACTCGAAGGGGGGGATGTACTTC,CASSYSKGGMYF
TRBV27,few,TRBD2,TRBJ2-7,TGTGCCAGCAGTCCCTTAGCGGGAACCGGGCACGAGCAGTACTTC,CASSPLAGTGHEQYF
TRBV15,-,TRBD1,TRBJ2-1,TGTGCCACCAGCAGGCCTGACAGGGTCAGCGATGAGCAGTTCTTC,CATSRPDRVSDEQFF
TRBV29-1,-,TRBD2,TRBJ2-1,TGCAGCGTTGTGGGGCGGGGGGCGCCAAAAAATGAGCAGTTCTTC,CSVVGRGAPKNEQFF
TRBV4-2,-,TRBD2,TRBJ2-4,TGTGCCAGCAGCCAAGAATGGGCGGGGGGAGCCAAAAACATTCAGTACTTC,CASSQEWAGGAKNIQYF
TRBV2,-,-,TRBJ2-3,TGTGCCAGCAGGGGCCTGAGCACAGATACGCAGTATTTT,CASRGLSTDTQYF
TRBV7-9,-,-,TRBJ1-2,TGTGCCAGCAGCTTAGCCCGAGGTGGCTACACCTTC,CASSLARGGYTF
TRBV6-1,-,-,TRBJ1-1,TGTGCCAGCAGAGCGGGACGGAGGAACACTGAAGCTTTCTTT,CASRAGRRNTEAFF
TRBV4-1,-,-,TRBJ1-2,TGCGCCAGCAGCCAAACCCCGGGACTAGGTCACTATGGCTACACCTTC,CASSQTPGLGHYGYTF
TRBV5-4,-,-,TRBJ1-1,TGTGCCAGCAGCTTGTCGCAGGCGAACACTGAAGCTTTCTTT,CASSLSQANTEAFF
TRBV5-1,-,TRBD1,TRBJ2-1,TGCGCCAGCGGGCCGGGACAGGCCGTTTCCCGCTCCTACAATGAGCAGTTCTTC,CASGPGQAVSRSYNEQFF
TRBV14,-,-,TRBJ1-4,TGTGCCAGCAGCCCCCTTTTATCACTGTTTTTT,CASSPLLSLFF
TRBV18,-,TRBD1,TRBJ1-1,TGTGCCAGCTCACGACAGGGGGAAATGAACACTGAAGCTTTCTTT,CASSRQGEMNTEAFF
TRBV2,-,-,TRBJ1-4,TGTGCCAGCAGAGAACGGGACACCCAAGGAGAAAAACTGTTTTTT,CASRERDTQGEKLFF
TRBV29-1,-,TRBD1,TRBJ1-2,TGCAGCGTCCTGACAGGGGGTTATGGCTACACCTTC,CSVLTGGYGYTF
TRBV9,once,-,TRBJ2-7,TGTGCCAGCAGCGCTGCCCCCGCTGTACAGTACGAGCAGTACTTC,CASSAAPAVQYEQYF
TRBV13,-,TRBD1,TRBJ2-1,TGTGCCAGCAGCTTACTGGGACAGGACCTTCGGTCCTACAATGAGCAGTTCTTC,CASSLLGQDLRSYNEQFF
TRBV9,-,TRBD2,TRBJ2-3,TGTGCCAGCAGCGTAGGACTAGCGGCTAGCACAGATACGCAGTATTTT,CASSVGLAASTDTQYF
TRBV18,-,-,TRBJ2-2,TGTGCCAGCTCACCACGAGGGACCGGGGAGCTGTTTTTT,CASSPRGTGELFF